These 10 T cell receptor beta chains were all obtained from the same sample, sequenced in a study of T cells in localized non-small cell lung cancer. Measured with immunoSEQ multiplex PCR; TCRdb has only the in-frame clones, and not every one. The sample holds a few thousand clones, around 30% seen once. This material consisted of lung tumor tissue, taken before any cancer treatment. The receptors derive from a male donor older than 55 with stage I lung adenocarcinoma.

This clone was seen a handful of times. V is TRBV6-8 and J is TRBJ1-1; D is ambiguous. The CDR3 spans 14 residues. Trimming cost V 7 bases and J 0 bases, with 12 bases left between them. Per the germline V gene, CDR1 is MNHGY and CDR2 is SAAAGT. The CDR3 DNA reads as TGTGCCAGCACCGGGAACGGCATGAACACTGAAGCTTTCTTT. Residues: CASTGNGMNTEAFF.

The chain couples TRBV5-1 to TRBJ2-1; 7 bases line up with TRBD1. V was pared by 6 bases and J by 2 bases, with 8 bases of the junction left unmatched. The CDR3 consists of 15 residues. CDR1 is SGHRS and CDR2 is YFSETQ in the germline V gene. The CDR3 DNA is TGCGCCAGCACGCGACAGGGTGGGACCTACAATGAGCAGTTCTTC. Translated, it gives CASTRQGGTYNEQFF.

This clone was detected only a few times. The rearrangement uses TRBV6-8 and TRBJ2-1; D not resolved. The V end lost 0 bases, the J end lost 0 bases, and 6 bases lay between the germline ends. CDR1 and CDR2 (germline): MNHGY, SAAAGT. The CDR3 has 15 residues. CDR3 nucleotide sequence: TGTGCCAGCAGTTACTCGCGGAGCTCCTACAATGAGCAGTTCTTC. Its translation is CASSYSRSSYNEQFF.

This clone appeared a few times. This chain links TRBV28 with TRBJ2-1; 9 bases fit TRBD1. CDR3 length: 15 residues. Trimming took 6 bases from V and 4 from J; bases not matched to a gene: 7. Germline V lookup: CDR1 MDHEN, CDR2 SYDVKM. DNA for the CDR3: TGTGCCAGCAGACAGCCGGGACAGGGTTACAATGAGCAGTTCTTC. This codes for CASRQPGQGYNEQFF.

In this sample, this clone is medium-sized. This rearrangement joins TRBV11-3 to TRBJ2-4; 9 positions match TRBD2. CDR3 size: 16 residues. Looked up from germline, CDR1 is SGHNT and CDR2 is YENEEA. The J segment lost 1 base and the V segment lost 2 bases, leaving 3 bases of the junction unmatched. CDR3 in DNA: TGTGCCAGCAGCTTAATCCTAGCGGGGGCCAAAAACATTCAGTACTTC. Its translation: CASSLILAGAKNIQYF. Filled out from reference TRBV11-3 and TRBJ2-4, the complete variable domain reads EAGVVQSPRYKIIEKKQPVAFWCNPISGHNTLYWYLQNLGQGPELLIRYENEEAVDDSQLPKDRFSAERLKGVDSTLKIQPAELGDSAVYLCASSLILAGAKNIQYFGAGTRLSVL.

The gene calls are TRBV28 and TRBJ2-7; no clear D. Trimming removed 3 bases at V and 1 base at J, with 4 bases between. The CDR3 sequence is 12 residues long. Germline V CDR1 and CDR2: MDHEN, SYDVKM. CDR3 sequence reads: CASSLRSYEQYF. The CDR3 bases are TGTGCCAGCAGTTTGAGGTCCTACGAGCAGTACTTC. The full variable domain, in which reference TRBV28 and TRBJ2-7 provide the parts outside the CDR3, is DVKVTQSSRYLVKRTGEKVFLECVQDMDHENMFWYRQDPGLGLRLIYFSYDVKMKEKGDIPEGYSVSREKKERFSLILESASTNQTSMYLCASSLRSYEQYFGPGTRLTVT.

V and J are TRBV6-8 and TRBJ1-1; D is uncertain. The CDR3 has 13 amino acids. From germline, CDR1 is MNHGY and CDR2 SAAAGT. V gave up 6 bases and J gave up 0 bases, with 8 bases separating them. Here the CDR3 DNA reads TGTGCCAGCAGCGGTCCTATGAACACTGAAGCTTTCTTT. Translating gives CASSGPMNTEAFF.

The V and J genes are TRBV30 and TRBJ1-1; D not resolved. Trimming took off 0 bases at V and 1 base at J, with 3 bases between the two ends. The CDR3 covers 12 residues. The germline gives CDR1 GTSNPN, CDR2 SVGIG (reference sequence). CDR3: CAWSVPNTEAFF. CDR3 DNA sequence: TGTGCCTGGAGTGTCCCGAACACTGAAGCTTTCTTT.

CDR3 sequence: CASRSDRITEAFF. CDR3 in DNA: TGTGCCAGCAGATCTGACAGGATCACTGAAGCTTTCTTT. The V and J genes are TRBV25-1 and TRBJ1-1; a weak D match, TRBD1 (6 bases). This CDR3 has 13 amino acids. Germline assignment: CDR1 MGHDK and CDR2 SYGVNS. The V end was cut by 6 bases, the J end by 4 bases, with 12 bases between.

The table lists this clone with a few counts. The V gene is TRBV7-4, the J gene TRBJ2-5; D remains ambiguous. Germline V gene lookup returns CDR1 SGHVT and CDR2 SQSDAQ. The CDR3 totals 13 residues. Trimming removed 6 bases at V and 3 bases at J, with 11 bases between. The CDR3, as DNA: TGTGCCAGCAGTAGTGACCGCGAAGAGACCCAGTACTTC. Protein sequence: CASSSDREETQYF.